A single sample gave rise to the 12 T cell receptor beta chains below, sequenced in a study of OX40 agonist ivuxolimab in advanced cancers. Only in-frame clones appear in the TCRdb table, and some are missing; sequencing was by immunoSEQ multiplex PCR. Of fewer than 70,000 clones listed, around four fifths are singletons. This specimen was CD4+ or CD8+ T cells sorted from blood, taken in a trial of the OX40 agonist ivuxolimab. Source of these receptors: an adult with an advanced solid tumor such as melanoma, head and neck, liver or kidney cancer.

The table lists this clone with a few counts. This rearrangement joins TRBV4-1 to TRBJ2-2; TRBD2 is a possible D gene (6 bases). CDR3 length: 17 residues. Trimming left V 3 bases short and J 2 bases short, with 16 bases between. CDR1 is MGHRA and CDR2 is YSYEKL in the germline V gene. In DNA form, the CDR3 reads TGCGCCAGCAGCCAGTACTCGGTAGCGGTTAACACCGGGGAGCTGTTTTTT. It specifies CASSQYSVAVNTGELFF.

The rearrangement uses TRBV19 and TRBJ2-7, with a possible D match to TRBD1 (6 bases). The length of the CDR3 is 14 residues. Germline CDR1 LNHDA, CDR2 SQIVND (reference sequence). V was shortened by 4 bases and J by 5 bases, with 15 bases between the two germline ends. CDR3 nucleotides: TGTGCCAGTAGTACGGGTACAGGGAAACACGAGCAGTACTTC. It encodes CASSTGTGKHEQYF. The full variable domain, its missing parts supplied by reference TRBV19 and TRBJ2-7, is DGGITQSPKYLFRKEGQNVTLSCEQNLNHDAMYWYRQDPGQGLRLIYYSQIVNDFQKGDIAEGYSVSREKKESFPLTVTSAQKNPTAFYLCASSTGTGKHEQYFGPGTRLTVT.

In this sample, this clone turned up once. V usage is TRBV11-2 and J usage is TRBJ2-7; TRBD1 aligns across 12 bases. From germline, CDR1 is SGHAT and CDR2 FQNNGV. The CDR3 runs 16 residues. Trimming took 3 bases from V and 4 from J; bases not matched to a gene: 7. CDR3 nucleotides: TGTGCCAGCAGCTTGATGGGACAGGGGGCTAGATACGAGCAGTACTTC. Residues: CASSLMGQGARYEQYF.

The chain employs TRBV9 and TRBJ1-1, with D possibly matching TRBD1 (5 bases). Germline lookup yields CDR1 SGDLS and CDR2 YYNGEE. The CDR3 is made up of 19 amino acids. V dropped 2 bases and J dropped 0 bases, with 23 bases sitting between them. CDR3 nucleotides: TGTGCCAGCAGCGTGAACGGGACGCCAAACCAAGTAATGAACACTGAAGCTTTCTTT. Encoded protein: CASSVNGTPNQVMNTEAFF.

This clone was counted a few times. The chain carries TRBV30 and TRBJ1-6; D is uncertain. With 8 bases removed from V and 5 bases from J, the gap between germline ends came to 10 bases. CDR1 is GTSNPN, CDR2 SVGIG, per germline (reference sequence). CDR3 size: 12 residues. CDR3 in amino acids: CAGRRDNSPLHF. The CDR3, as DNA: TGTGCCGGTAGGCGAGATAATTCACCCCTCCACTTT.

This clone was seen more than once but under ten times. This chain joins TRBV5-1 and TRBJ2-3; 9 nucleotides line up with TRBD1. V was pared by 0 bases and J by 14 bases, with 7 bases of the junction left unmatched. Germline assignment: CDR1 SGHRS and CDR2 YFSETQ. This CDR3 region has 13 residues. As DNA, the CDR3 is TGCGCCAGCAGCTTGGTTGGGGACAGGGAGGGGTATTTT. Amino acids: CASSLVGDREGYF.

J is TRBJ2-1 and V is TRBV30; TRBD1 or TRBD2 may be the D gene (5 bases each). V was clipped by 0 bases and J by 2 bases, with 11 bases between them. This CDR3 has 15 amino acids. Germline CDR1 and CDR2: GTSNPN and SVGIG (reference sequence). CDR3 sequence reads: CAWSVRKGPYNEQFF. In DNA, the CDR3 is TGTGCCTGGAGTGTACGAAAGGGACCCTACAATGAGCAGTTCTTC. Drawing the rest from reference TRBV30 and TRBJ2-1, the complete variable domain is SQTIHQWPATLVQPVGSPLSLECTVEGTSNPNLYWYRQAAGRGLQLLFYSVGIGQISSEVPQNLSASRPQDRQFILSSKKLLLSDSGFYLCAWSVRKGPYNEQFFGPGTRLTVL.

This rearrangement joins TRBV7-2 to TRBJ1-4; tentative D call: TRBD1 (5 bases). V was pared by 4 bases and J by 7 bases, with 13 bases between. Germline-derived CDR1 and CDR2 are SGHTA and FQGNSA. The CDR3 contains 14 residues. CDR3 DNA sequence: TGTGCCAGCAGCTCTCCGGGACGGGGTGAAAAACTGTTTTTT. This codes for CASSSPGRGEKLFF.

The chain joins TRBV15 to TRBJ1-1; D unresolved. The CDR3 covers 14 residues. V shed 1 base and J shed 0 bases, with 6 bases lying between them. CDR1 is LNHNV and CDR2 is YYDKDF in the germline V gene (reference sequence). The CDR3 bases are TGTGCCACCAGCAGAGGGGGAATGAACACTGAAGCTTTCTTT. It is translated as CATSRGGMNTEAFF.

The chain recombines TRBV5-4 with TRBJ2-2; D might be TRBD2 (6 bases). The V end was cut by 5 bases, the J end by 9 bases, with 11 bases between. The CDR3 consists of 12 residues. The germline gives CDR1 SGHNT, CDR2 YYREEE (reference sequence). CDR3 region: CASSGGYRELFF. CDR3 sequence (DNA): TGTGCCAGCAGTGGAGGGTACCGGGAGCTGTTTTTT.

The J gene is TRBJ1-3, the V gene TRBV5-6; 8 bases are shared with TRBD1. Trimming cost V 2 bases and J 3 bases; bases outside gene matches: 7. Germline V gene lookup returns CDR1 SGHDT and CDR2 YYEEEE. The CDR3 is 16 residues long. DNA for the CDR3: TGTGCCAGCAGCTTTTTGACAGGGGAAGGTGGAAACACCATATATTTT. This sequence encodes CASSFLTGEGGNTIYF.

The chain combines TRBV30 with TRBJ2-1, with D possibly TRBD1 on 6 matching bases. V lost 2 bases to trimming and J lost 0 bases, with 11 bases between them. Germline CDR1 is GTSNPN and CDR2 is SVGIG (reference sequence). The CDR3 is made up of 15 amino acids. CDR3 in amino acids: CAWSTLQGSYNEQFF. CDR3 in DNA: TGTGCCTGGAGTACTTTACAGGGCTCCTACAATGAGCAGTTCTTC. Variable domain in full (rest from reference TRBV30 and TRBJ2-1): SQTIHQWPATLVQPVGSPLSLECTVEGTSNPNLYWYRQAAGRGLQLLFYSVGIGQISSEVPQNLSASRPQDRQFILSSKKLLLSDSGFYLCAWSTLQGSYNEQFFGPGTRLTVL.